These 5 T cell receptor beta chains share one sample of origin, sequenced in a study of T cells in Graves' hyperthyroidism and ophthalmopathy. Amplification targeted TCR beta CDR3 regions from RNA transcripts. HTBI primers were employed in a first-round RT-PCR of the TCR CDR3. Each CDR3 protein gets one entry after TCRdb re-called the multiplex PCR reads with MiXCR. This sample yields 400,000 to 500,000 distinct CDR3 sequences, of which roughly an eighth are seen a single time; less than 20% belongs to the top ten. The source material was blood. These receptor sequences come from a woman between 18 and 29 years old with Graves' hyperthyroidism.

This clonotype was observed at least ten times. The V and J genes are TRBV14 and TRBJ1-2; D possibly corresponds to TRBD1 (6 bases). V shed 1 base and J shed 5 bases, with 8 bases lying between them. The CDR3 contains 13 residues. Germline V lookup: CDR1 SGHDN, CDR2 FVKESK. This chain's CDR3 is CASSQVDSYGYTF. CDR3 DNA sequence: TGTGCCAGCAGCCAAGTGGACAGTTATGGCTACACCTTC.

This clonotype has ten or more counts. The V call is TRBV2, the J call TRBJ1-1; weak D call: TRBD1 (6 bases). Trimming took 5 bases from V and 3 from J, leaving 13 bases between them. CDR1 is SNHLY and CDR2 is FYNNEI in the germline V gene. CDR3 size: 14 residues. DNA of the CDR3: TGTGCCAGCAGTCAACAGGGAGGTGACACTGAAGCTTTCTTT. Translation: CASSQQGGDTEAFF.

Many counts were recorded for this clonotype. This chain joins TRBV12-3 or TRBV12-4 and TRBJ2-1, with D possibly matching TRBD1 (6 bases). This CDR3 spans 12 amino acids. V lost 5 bases and J lost 8, with 10 bases in between. The chain's CDR3 is CASSTTGHEQFF. In DNA form, the CDR3 reads TGTGCCAGCAGTACCACAGGGCATGAGCAGTTCTTC.

This clonotype was seen repeatedly, ten times or more. The chain couples TRBV11-3 to TRBJ2-7, with 8 bases identical to TRBD2. J lost 2 bases, V lost 3 bases, and 3 bases had no gene match. The germline V gene has CDR1 SGHNT and CDR2 YENEEA. The CDR3 is 14 residues long. DNA for the CDR3: TGTGCCAGCAGCTTCGGCGGGAGGACCTACGAGCAGTACTTC. It specifies CASSFGGRTYEQYF.

This clonotype was seen many times. V and J are TRBV11-3 and TRBJ2-2; 11 nucleotides line up with TRBD1. Germline CDR1 and CDR2: SGHNT and YENEEA. CDR3 size: 16 residues. With V trimmed by 6 bases and J by 3 bases, 6 bases remained unmatched. In DNA, the CDR3 is TGTGCCAGCAGTAAACCGGGACAGGGGGACACCGGGGAGCTGTTTTTT. Translation gives CASSKPGQGDTGELFF.